This entry lists 32 T cell receptor beta chains sequenced from one sample in a study of CD8 T cells in Susac syndrome. RNA in amounts of about 0.45 to 1 ug was reverse transcribed with random hexamers. Using its own MiXCR run on the immunoSEQ multiplex PCR reads, TCRdb lists one record per CDR3 protein. The sample carries 300,000 to 350,000 distinct CDR3 sequences, about 91% recorded once. Sequenced material: CD4+ T cells from PBMCs. The receptors were sampled from a human donor with multiple sclerosis.

The chain couples TRBV29-1 to TRBJ2-7, with 7 positions matching TRBD1. In germline, CDR1 is SQVTM, CDR2 ANQGSEA. This CDR3 spans 12 amino acids. The trim removed 5 bases at V and 2 bases at J, leaving 3 bases unmatched. CDR3 sequence reads: CSVSDRTYEQYF. The CDR3, as DNA: TGCAGCGTTTCGGACAGGACCTACGAGCAGTACTTC.

This chain joins TRBV6-1 and TRBJ1-5, with D perhaps TRBD1 (5 bases). The CDR3 runs to 16 residues. CDR1 and CDR2 (germline): MNHNS, SASEGT. V was trimmed by 6 bases and J by 2 bases, leaving 17 bases between them. CDR3 nucleotides: TGTGCCAGCAGACCCCTGGGGGGGATGGGCAATCAGCCCCAGCATTTT. It is translated as CASRPLGGMGNQPQHF.

J is TRBJ1-1 and V is TRBV3-1, with a weak D call TRBD1 (5 bases). V shed 1 base and J shed 3 bases, with 15 bases lying between them. The CDR3 length is 16 residues. The germline V gene has CDR1 LGHDT and CDR2 YNNKEL (reference sequence). CDR3 protein: CASSQVGGGAYTEAFF. The CDR3 region has the DNA TGTGCCAGCAGCCAAGTCGGAGGTGGGGCCTACACTGAAGCTTTCTTT.

The V call is TRBV7-2, the J call TRBJ2-1; no firm D call. Germline CDR1 is SGHTA and CDR2 is FQGNSA. This CDR3 contains 13 residues. The germline V and J ends were trimmed by 1 base and 10 bases, with 11 bases remaining between them. The CDR3 DNA follows: TGTGCCAGCAGCTTAGAGTCATTCAGGGAGCAGTTCTTC. This sequence encodes CASSLESFREQFF.

The rearrangement uses TRBV19 and TRBJ2-1; D gene unclear. The germline CDR1 and CDR2 sequences are LNHDA and SQIVND (reference sequence). The CDR3 runs to 14 residues. The V gene lost 3 bases and the J gene lost 5 bases, with 11 bases spanning the gap. This CDR3 reads CASSIGVTNNEQFF. CDR3 nucleotide sequence: TGTGCCAGTAGTATTGGGGTAACGAACAATGAGCAGTTCTTC.

The V and J genes are TRBV7-9 and TRBJ2-7; D ambiguous. This CDR3 comprises 12 residues. Germline V gene data show CDR1 as SEHNR and CDR2 as FQNEAQ (reference sequence). V lost 5 bases to trimming and J lost 2 bases, with 7 bases between them. In DNA form, the CDR3 reads TGTGCCAGCAGCACCCTTGCCTACGAGCAGTACTTC. Its translation: CASSTLAYEQYF.

This chain connects TRBV20-1 to TRBJ1-1, with D possibly matching TRBD1 (5 bases). V lost 5 bases and J lost 11, with 18 bases in between. Germline V gene data show CDR1 as DFQATT and CDR2 as SNEGSKA (reference sequence). CDR3 size: 12 residues. This CDR3 reads CSAWGGVFEAFF. CDR3 coding DNA: TGCAGTGCTTGGGGGGGGGTCTTCGAGGCTTTCTTT.

The rearrangement links TRBV12-3 or TRBV12-4 to TRBJ1-5; 7 bases match TRBD1. With 2 bases clipped from V and 5 bases from J, the junction kept 12 bases outside the gene matches. The CDR3 contains 17 residues. The CDR3 protein is CASSLWRLQGSDQPQHF. CDR3 nucleotide sequence: TGTGCCAGCAGTTTATGGAGATTACAGGGGTCGGATCAGCCCCAGCATTTT.

This clonotype was counted a single time. The chain has TRBV29-1 and TRBJ1-2; D may be TRBD1 (6 bases). The ends were cut back, 6 bases at V and 4 bases at J, with 15 bases in the middle. Germline CDR1 reads SQVTM; CDR2 reads ANQGSEA. The length of the CDR3 is 13 residues. The CDR3 nucleotides are TGCAGCGTCACAGGGAGATTCCTCTATGGCTACACCTTC. Its translation is CSVTGRFLYGYTF.

The chain employs TRBV12-3 or TRBV12-4 and TRBJ1-1; D ambiguous. The ends were cut back, 3 bases at V and 4 bases at J, with 12 bases in the middle. The CDR3 has 14 residues. DNA of the CDR3: TGTGCCAGCAGTTTCGACCGACGGACCACTGAAGCTTTCTTT. Translating it yields CASSFDRRTTEAFF.

This chain uses TRBV29-1 with TRBJ2-5; D may correspond to TRBD1 or TRBD2 (5 bases each). The CDR3 sequence is 13 residues long. Germline-derived CDR1 and CDR2 are SQVTM and ANQGSEA. V shed 8 bases and J shed 3 bases, with 16 bases lying between them. CDR3 sequence (DNA): TGCAGCTCCATCCCGGGACGAGAAGAGACCCAGTACTTC. It is translated as CSSIPGREETQYF. Looking up the rest from reference TRBV29-1 and TRBJ2-5 gives the full variable domain: SAVISQKPSRDICQRGTSLTIQCQVDSQVTMMFWYRQQPGQSLTLIATANQGSEATYESGFVIDKFPISRPNLTFSTLTVSNMSPEDSSIYLCSSIPGREETQYFGPGTRLLVL.

The chain recombines TRBV19 with TRBJ2-5; tentative D call: TRBD1 (6 bases). V was trimmed by 4 bases and J by 3 bases, leaving 12 bases between them. Germline values: CDR1 LNHDA, CDR2 SQIVND (reference sequence). The CDR3 loop spans 14 amino acids. CDR3: CASSRVAGEETQYF. CDR3 sequence (DNA): TGTGCCAGTAGTAGGGTGGCAGGGGAAGAGACCCAGTACTTC.

This sequence joins TRBV12-3 or TRBV12-4 and TRBJ1-2, with D possibly being TRBD1 (6 bases). The V gene lost 4 bases and the J gene lost 2 bases, with 14 bases spanning the gap. There are 15 residues in the CDR3. The CDR3 DNA sequence: TGTGCCAGCAGTTGGGGGGACACCTCAAACTATGGCTACACCTTC. Encoded protein: CASSWGDTSNYGYTF.

V usage is TRBV7-2 and J usage is TRBJ2-2; possibly TRBD2 for D (5 bases). From germline, CDR1 is SGHTA and CDR2 FQGNSA. Trimming took 5 bases from V and 6 from J, leaving 10 bases between them. The CDR3 has 13 amino acids. The CDR3 DNA follows: TGTGCCAGCAGCACCACTAGTCCCGGGGAGCTGTTTTTT. The encoded protein is CASSTTSPGELFF.

The chain recombines TRBV12-3 or TRBV12-4 with TRBJ2-3; 8 bases match TRBD1. The CDR3 extends over 16 amino acids. J was trimmed by 2 bases and V by 2 bases; bases with no gene match: 6. The CDR3 nucleotides are TGTGCCAGCAGTTTATATGGGACAGGCAACACAGATACGCAGTATTTT. Translated, it gives CASSLYGTGNTDTQYF.

The rearrangement uses TRBV4-1 and TRBJ2-1, with 12 bases aligning to TRBD2. Germline assignment: CDR1 MGHRA and CDR2 YSYEKL. V was clipped by 1 base and J by 4 bases; unmatched bases: 11. This CDR3 has 19 residues. The CDR3, as DNA: TGCGCCAGCAGCCAAGGTTTCGGGACTAGCGGGTCGCCATACAATGAGCAGTTCTTC. This gives the protein CASSQGFGTSGSPYNEQFF.

In its sample, this clonotype was seen a few times. The chain recombines TRBV7-9 with TRBJ1-1; tentative D call: TRBD1 (6 bases). In germline, CDR1 is SEHNR, CDR2 FQNEAQ (reference sequence). This CDR3 contains 13 residues. V dropped 7 bases and J dropped 8 bases, with 17 bases sitting between them. CDR3 sequence: CASTRSGQGEAFF. The CDR3 bases are TGTGCCAGCACCCGATCGGGGCAGGGGGAAGCTTTCTTT. The whole variable domain, remainder taken from reference TRBV7-9 and TRBJ1-1, is DTGVSQNPRHKITKRGQNVTFRCDPISEHNRLYWYRQTLGQGPEFLTYFQNEAQLEKSRLLSDRFSAERPKGSFSTLEIQRTEQGDSAMYLCASTRSGQGEAFFGQGTRLTVV.

The chain is built from TRBV20-1 and TRBJ2-1, with D perhaps TRBD2 (6 bases). Germline V CDR1 and CDR2: DFQATT, SNEGSKA (reference sequence). The germline V and J ends were trimmed by 0 bases and 7 bases, with 19 bases remaining between them. CDR3 length equals 16 residues. In DNA, the CDR3 is TGCAGTGCTAGAGATCCCAGGACTACGGCGAGAAATGAGCAGTTCTTC. The encoded protein is CSARDPRTTARNEQFF.

The rearrangement links TRBV7-2 to TRBJ1-3; 9 nucleotides match TRBD1. The length of the CDR3 is 15 residues. Germline V gene sequence: CDR1 SGHTA, CDR2 FQGNSA. Trimming took 5 bases from V and 4 from J; bases not matched to a gene: 6. The CDR3 coding sequence is TGTGCCAGCAGCCCCGGGGACAGGGACGGAAACACCATATATTTT. Translation: CASSPGDRDGNTIYF.

J is TRBJ1-3 and V is TRBV7-8, with D perhaps TRBD1 (5 bases). Germline values: CDR1 SGHVS, CDR2 FQNEAQ. The CDR3 totals 15 residues. The V end lost 5 bases, the J end lost 3 bases, and 14 bases lay between the germline ends. The CDR3 spells CASSPARGSGNTIYF. CDR3 DNA sequence: TGTGCCAGCAGCCCAGCAAGGGGAAGTGGAAACACCATATATTTT.

V and J are TRBV7-2 and TRBJ2-1; D is possibly TRBD2 (6 bases). There are 15 residues in the CDR3. CDR1 is SGHTA, CDR2 FQGNSA, per germline. Trimming removed 4 bases from V and 0 bases from J, with 10 bases in between. The CDR3 DNA sequence: TGTGCCAGCAGCTGGGACTCGAGCTCCTACAATGAGCAGTTCTTC. Its protein product is CASSWDSSSYNEQFF.

This chain uses TRBV7-9 with TRBJ2-7; D might be TRBD1 or TRBD2, each matching 5 bases. The germline V gene has CDR1 SEHNR and CDR2 FQNEAQ (reference sequence). The CDR3 loop spans 17 amino acids. Between the trimmed V and J ends, which lost 3 bases and 1 base, there was a span of 19 bases. Here the CDR3 reads CASSFSPGRPGSYEQYF. In DNA, the CDR3 is TGTGCCAGCAGCTTCAGTCCGGGACGCCCGGGTTCCTACGAGCAGTACTTC. Full variable domain (outside the CDR3, taken from reference TRBV7-9 and TRBJ2-7): DTGVSQNPRHKITKRGQNVTFRCDPISEHNRLYWYRQTLGQGPEFLTYFQNEAQLEKSRLLSDRFSAERPKGSFSTLEIQRTEQGDSAMYLCASSFSPGRPGSYEQYFGPGTRLTVT.

The genes are TRBV30 and TRBJ2-5, with 10 bases matching TRBD2. The CDR3 runs 14 residues. V lost 2 bases to trimming and J lost 5 bases; unmatched junction nucleotides: 5. Germline loops: CDR1 GTSNPN, CDR2 SVGIG (reference sequence). In nucleotides, the CDR3 is TGTGCCTGGAGTACTAGCGGGACGATGGAGACCCAGTACTTC. Protein: CAWSTSGTMETQYF.

This clonotype was seen only once. This sequence joins TRBV5-1 and TRBJ2-3, with 11 bases fitting TRBD2. V was pared by 4 bases and J by 6 bases, with 7 bases of the junction left unmatched. Germline assignment: CDR1 SGHRS and CDR2 YFSETQ. The CDR3 is made up of 15 amino acids. CDR3 sequence reads: CASSLQTSGADTQYF. DNA of the CDR3: TGCGCCAGCAGCCTCCAGACTAGCGGGGCGGATACGCAGTATTTT.

Here the CDR3 reads CASSQGGSRPLHF. The CDR3 bases are TGTGCCAGCAGCCAAGGGGGTTCACGACCCCTCCACTTT. The chain links TRBV3-1 to TRBJ1-6, with D uncertain. Trimming removed 1 base from V and 12 bases from J, with 10 bases in between. This CDR3 region has 13 residues. Germline V CDR1 and CDR2: LGHDT, YNNKEL (reference sequence). Using reference TRBV3-1 and TRBJ1-6 for the parts outside the CDR3, the full variable domain is DTAVSQTPKYLVTQMGNDKSIKCEQNLGHDTMYWYKQDSKKFLKIMFSYNNKELIINETVPNRFSPKSPDKAHLNLHINSLELGDSAVYFCASSQGGSRPLHFGNGTRLTVT.

The chain links TRBV2 to TRBJ2-1; TRBD2 might be the D (6 bases). The CDR3 has 16 amino acids. Deletions cut 4 bases from V and 7 bases from J, with 20 bases between. The V gene's germline CDR1 is SNHLY and CDR2 FYNNEI. CDR3 residues: CASSGRGGDLRNEQFF. CDR3 DNA: TGTGCCAGCAGTGGGCGGGGCGGGGATTTGAGGAATGAGCAGTTCTTC.

The chain links TRBV24-1 to TRBJ2-7, with D maybe TRBD2 (6 bases). The CDR3 covers 14 residues. V gave up 4 bases and J gave up 5 bases, with 14 bases separating them. The germline V gene encodes CDR1 KGHDR and CDR2 SFDVKD. CDR3 loop: CATSDPGGFNEQYF. Written as DNA, the CDR3 is TGTGCCACCAGTGACCCCGGAGGGTTTAACGAGCAGTACTTC.

This clonotype came up once. V gene TRBV20-1 combines with J gene TRBJ1-2; 9 nucleotides align to TRBD1. CDR1 is DFQATT and CDR2 is SNEGSKA in the germline V gene (reference sequence). The CDR3 runs 14 residues. V shed 2 bases and J 4 bases; nucleotides not matched to a gene: 5. DNA for the CDR3: TGCAGTGCTAGACGGGACAGGGAGGGCTATGGCTACACCTTC. Protein sequence: CSARRDREGYGYTF.

The V call is TRBV4-1, the J call TRBJ1-1; 7 nucleotides agree with TRBD1. The CDR3 is 16 amino acids. The V and J ends lost 3 bases and 0 bases, in that order; junction bases with no gene match: 7. Germline values: CDR1 MGHRA, CDR2 YSYEKL. CDR3 protein: CASSQYNRGLNTEAFF. Here the CDR3 DNA reads TGCGCCAGCAGCCAGTATAACAGGGGCCTGAACACTGAAGCTTTCTTT.

Only one count was recorded for this clonotype. V usage is TRBV5-4 and J usage is TRBJ2-2; D unclear. The V and J ends lost 2 bases and 6 bases respectively, with 5 bases between them. The germline gives CDR1 SGHNT, CDR2 YYREEE (reference sequence). This CDR3 spans 12 amino acids. The CDR3 protein is CASSFTPGELFF. The CDR3 nucleotides are TGTGCCAGCAGCTTTACCCCCGGGGAGCTGTTTTTT.

This rearrangement joins TRBV23-1 to TRBJ2-4; 7 bases agree with TRBD1. TRBV23-1 is assigned to the ORF class and has an uncertain function. CDR3 size: 18 residues. The ends lost 10 bases at V and 1 base at J; junction bases unmatched: 19. In DNA form, the CDR3 reads TGCGCCATCGTCAGACAGGGTTTGAAGTCGGAGGCCAAAAACATTCAGTACTTC. This codes for CAIVRQGLKSEAKNIQYF.

This clonotype showed up just once. The genes are TRBV14 and TRBJ2-2; D perhaps matches TRBD1 (6 bases). CDR3 length: 16 amino acids. The germline CDR1 and CDR2 sequences are SGHDN and FVKESK. V lost 3 bases, J lost 4 bases, and 15 bases lay in between. The CDR3 sequence: CASSQAGTPFTGELFF. The CDR3 DNA follows: TGTGCCAGCAGCCAGGCCGGGACACCCTTCACCGGGGAGCTGTTTTTT.